Presented here are 4 T cell receptor beta chains from one specimen sequenced in a study of metastatic and nonmetastatic thyroid tumors. Each patient went into thyroid surgery without having received any treatment. TCRdb re-called the PCR reads with MiXCR. The sample lists 8,300 or so clones, more than 25% occurring once. The source material was tumor tissue. Receptors were obtained from a male donor with papillary thyroid cancer or a benign thyroid nodule (not recorded which). Some clones in this sample may be carry-over from other donors' samples.

This clone is termed medium-sized. CDR3 region: CASSLWSSSLGEQFF. The CDR3 DNA follows: TGTGCCAGCAGTTTATGGTCTAGTAGCCTCGGTGAGCAGTTCTTC. The rearrangement links TRBV28 to TRBJ2-1; no clear D gene. The CDR3 extends over 15 amino acids. Deletions cut 0 bases from V and 9 bases from J, with 15 bases between. The germline V gene has CDR1 MDHEN and CDR2 SYDVKM.

This clone was counted between two and nine times. The CDR3 is CASSPGGLIDTQYF. The DNA for the CDR3 is TGTGCCAGCAGCCCTGGCGGTCTCATAGATACGCAGTATTTT. The chain uses TRBV28 and TRBJ2-3, with D unresolved. The CDR3 is made up of 14 amino acids. Looked up from germline, CDR1 is MDHEN and CDR2 is SYDVKM. The V end was cut by 6 bases, the J end by 5 bases, with 15 bases between.

The rearrangement joins TRBV7-9 to TRBJ1-6; tentatively, D is TRBD1 (6 bases). Trimming took off 3 bases at V and 10 bases at J, with 13 bases between the two ends. The CDR3 totals 14 residues. Per the germline V gene, CDR1 is SEHNR and CDR2 is FQNEAQ (reference sequence). CDR3 in amino acids: CASSFGGRESPLHF. CDR3 nucleotide sequence: TGTGCCAGCAGCTTTGGGGGGCGGGAATCACCCCTCCACTTT.

V and J are TRBV13 and TRBJ2-7, with a tentative D call TRBD1 (6 bases). The CDR3 has 15 residues. The V and J ends lost 0 bases and 5 bases respectively, with 14 bases between them. Germline V lookup: CDR1 PRHDT, CDR2 FYEKMQ (reference sequence). The chain's CDR3 is CASSLGGQGIDEQYF. CDR3 coding DNA: TGTGCCAGCAGCTTAGGGGGGCAGGGGATCGACGAGCAGTACTTC.